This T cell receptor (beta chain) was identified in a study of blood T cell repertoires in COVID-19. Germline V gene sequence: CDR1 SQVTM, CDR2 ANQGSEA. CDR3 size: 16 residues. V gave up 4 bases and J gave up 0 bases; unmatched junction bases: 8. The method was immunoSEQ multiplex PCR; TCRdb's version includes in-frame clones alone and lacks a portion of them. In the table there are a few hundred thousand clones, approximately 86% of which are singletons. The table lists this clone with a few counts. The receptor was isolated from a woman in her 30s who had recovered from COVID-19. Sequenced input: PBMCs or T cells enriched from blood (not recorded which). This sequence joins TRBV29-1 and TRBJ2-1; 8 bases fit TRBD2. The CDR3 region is CSVGASGYSSYNEQFF. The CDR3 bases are TGCAGCGTTGGGGCTAGCGGGTACAGCTCCTACAATGAGCAGTTCTTC.